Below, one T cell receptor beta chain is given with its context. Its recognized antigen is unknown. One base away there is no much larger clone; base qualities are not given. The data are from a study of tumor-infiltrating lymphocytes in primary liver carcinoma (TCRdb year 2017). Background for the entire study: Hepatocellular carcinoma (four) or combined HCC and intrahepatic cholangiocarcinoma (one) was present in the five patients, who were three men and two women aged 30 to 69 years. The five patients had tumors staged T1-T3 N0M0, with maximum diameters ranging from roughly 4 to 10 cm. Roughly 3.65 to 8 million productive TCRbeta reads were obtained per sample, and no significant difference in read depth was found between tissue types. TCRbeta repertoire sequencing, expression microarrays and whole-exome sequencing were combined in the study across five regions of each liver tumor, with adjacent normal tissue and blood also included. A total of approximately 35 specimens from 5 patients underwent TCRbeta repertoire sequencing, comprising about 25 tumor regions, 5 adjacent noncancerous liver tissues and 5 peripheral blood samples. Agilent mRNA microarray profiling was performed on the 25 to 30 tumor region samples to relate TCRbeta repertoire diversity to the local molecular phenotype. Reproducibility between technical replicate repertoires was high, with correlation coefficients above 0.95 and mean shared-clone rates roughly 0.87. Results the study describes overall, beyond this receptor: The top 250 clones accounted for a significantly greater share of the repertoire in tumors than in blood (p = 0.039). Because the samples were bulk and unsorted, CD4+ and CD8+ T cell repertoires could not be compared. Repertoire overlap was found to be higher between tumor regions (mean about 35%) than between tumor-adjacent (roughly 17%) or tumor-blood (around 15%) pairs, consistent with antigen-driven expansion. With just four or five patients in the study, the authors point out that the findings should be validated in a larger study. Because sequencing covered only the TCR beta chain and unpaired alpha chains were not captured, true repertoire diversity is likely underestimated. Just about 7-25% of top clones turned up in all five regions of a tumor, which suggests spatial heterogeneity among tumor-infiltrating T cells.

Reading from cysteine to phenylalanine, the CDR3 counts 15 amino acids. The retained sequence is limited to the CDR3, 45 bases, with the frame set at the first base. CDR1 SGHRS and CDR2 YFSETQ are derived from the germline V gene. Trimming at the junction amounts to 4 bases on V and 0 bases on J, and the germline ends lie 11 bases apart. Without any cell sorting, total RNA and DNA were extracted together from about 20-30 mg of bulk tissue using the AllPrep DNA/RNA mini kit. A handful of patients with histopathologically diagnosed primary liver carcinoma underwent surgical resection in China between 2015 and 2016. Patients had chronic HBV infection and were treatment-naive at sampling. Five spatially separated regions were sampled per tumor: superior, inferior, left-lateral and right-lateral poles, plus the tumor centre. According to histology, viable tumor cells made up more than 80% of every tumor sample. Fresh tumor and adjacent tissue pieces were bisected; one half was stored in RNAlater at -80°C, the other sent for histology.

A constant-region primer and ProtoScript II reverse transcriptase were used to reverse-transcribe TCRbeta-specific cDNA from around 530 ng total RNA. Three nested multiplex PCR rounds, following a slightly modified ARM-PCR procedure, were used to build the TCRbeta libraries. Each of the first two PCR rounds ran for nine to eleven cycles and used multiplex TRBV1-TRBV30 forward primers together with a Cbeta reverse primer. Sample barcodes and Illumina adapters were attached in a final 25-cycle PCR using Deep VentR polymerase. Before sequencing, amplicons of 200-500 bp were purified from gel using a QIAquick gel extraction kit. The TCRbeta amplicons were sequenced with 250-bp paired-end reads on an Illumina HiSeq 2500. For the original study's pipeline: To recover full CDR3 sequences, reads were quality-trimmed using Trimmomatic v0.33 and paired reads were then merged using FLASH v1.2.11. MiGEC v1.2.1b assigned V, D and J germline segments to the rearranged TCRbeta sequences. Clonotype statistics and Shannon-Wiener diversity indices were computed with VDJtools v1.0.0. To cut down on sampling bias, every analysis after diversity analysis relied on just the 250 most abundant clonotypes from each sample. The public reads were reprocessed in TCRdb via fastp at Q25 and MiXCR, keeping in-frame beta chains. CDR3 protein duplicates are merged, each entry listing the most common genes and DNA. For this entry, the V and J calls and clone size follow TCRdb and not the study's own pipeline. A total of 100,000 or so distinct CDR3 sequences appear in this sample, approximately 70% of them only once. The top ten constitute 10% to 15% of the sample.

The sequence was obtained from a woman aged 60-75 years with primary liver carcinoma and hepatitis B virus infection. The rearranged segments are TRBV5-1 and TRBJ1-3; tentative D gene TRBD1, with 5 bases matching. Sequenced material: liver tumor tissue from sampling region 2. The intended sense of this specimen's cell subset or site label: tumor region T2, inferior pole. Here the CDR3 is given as CASSGDEYSGNTIYF. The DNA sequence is TGCGCCAGCAGCGGGGACGAATACTCTGGAAACACCATATATTTT.